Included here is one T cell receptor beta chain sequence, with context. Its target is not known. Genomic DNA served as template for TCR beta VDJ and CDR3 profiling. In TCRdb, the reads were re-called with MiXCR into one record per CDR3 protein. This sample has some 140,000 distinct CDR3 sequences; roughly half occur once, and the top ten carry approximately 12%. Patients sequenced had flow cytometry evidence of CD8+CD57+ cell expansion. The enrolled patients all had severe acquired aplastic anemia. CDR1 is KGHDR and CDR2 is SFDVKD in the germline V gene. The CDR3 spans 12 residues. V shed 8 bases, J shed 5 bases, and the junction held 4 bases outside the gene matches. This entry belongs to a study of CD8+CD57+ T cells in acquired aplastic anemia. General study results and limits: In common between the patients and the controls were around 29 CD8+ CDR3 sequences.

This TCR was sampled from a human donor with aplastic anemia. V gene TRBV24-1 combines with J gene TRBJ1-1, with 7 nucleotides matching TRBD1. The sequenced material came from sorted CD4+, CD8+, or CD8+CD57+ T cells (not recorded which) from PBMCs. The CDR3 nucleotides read TGTGCCACCAAGGGGGCGAGTACTGAAGCTTTCTTT. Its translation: CATKGASTEAFF.